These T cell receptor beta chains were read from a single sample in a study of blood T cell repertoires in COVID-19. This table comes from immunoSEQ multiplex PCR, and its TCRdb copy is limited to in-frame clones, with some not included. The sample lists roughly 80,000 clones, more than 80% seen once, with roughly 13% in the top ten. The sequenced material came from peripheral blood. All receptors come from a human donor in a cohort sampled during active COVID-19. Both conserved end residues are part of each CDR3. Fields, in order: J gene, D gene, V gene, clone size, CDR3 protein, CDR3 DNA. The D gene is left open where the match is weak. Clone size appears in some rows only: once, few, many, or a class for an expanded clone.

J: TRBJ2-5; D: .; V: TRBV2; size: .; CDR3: CASIRDAGAGVRETQYF; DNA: TGTGCCAGCATTAGAGACGCTGGGGCAGGGGTAAGAGAGACCCAGTACTTC
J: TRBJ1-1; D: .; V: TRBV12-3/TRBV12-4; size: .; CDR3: CASSFAVNTEAFF; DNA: TGTGCCAGCAGTTTTGCAGTGAACACTGAAGCTTTCTTT
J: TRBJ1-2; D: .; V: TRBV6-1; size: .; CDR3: CASSEVGGVGETF; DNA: TGTGCCAGCAGTGAGGTTGGGGGGGTCGGGGAAACCTTC
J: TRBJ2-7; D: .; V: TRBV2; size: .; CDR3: CASSAGTGEQYF; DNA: TGTGCCAGCAGTGCGGGAACGGGGGAGCAGTACTTC
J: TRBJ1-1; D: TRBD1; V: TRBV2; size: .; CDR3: CASARHGQALGTEAFF; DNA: TGTGCCAGCGCACGTCACGGACAGGCCCTGGGCACTGAAGCTTTCTTT
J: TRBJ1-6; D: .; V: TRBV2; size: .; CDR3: CASRESSYNSPLHF; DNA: TGTGCCAGCAGAGAGAGCTCCTATAATTCACCCCTCCACTTT
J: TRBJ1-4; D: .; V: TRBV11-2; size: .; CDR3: CASSPGSTRNEKLFF; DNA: TGTGCCAGCAGTCCCGGTTCGACACGAAATGAAAAACTGTTTTTT
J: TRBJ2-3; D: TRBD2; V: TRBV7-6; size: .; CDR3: CASSSRTSTTDTQYF; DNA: TGTGCCAGCAGCTCCCGGACTAGCACCACAGATACGCAGTATTTT
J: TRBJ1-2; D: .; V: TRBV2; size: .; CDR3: CASRQGRYGYTF; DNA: TGTGCCAGCAGGCAGGGGCGGTATGGCTACACCTTC
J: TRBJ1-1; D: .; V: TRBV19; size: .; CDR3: CASSMGQNTEAFF; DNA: TGTGCCAGTAGTATGGGCCAGAACACTGAAGCTTTCTTT
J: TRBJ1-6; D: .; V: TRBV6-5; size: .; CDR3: CASTLNALDNSPLHF; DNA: TGTGCCAGCACCCTTAACGCGCTGGATAATTCACCCCTCCACTTT
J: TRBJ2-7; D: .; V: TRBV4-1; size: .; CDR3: CASSQIIVGGTSYEQYF; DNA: TGCGCCAGCAGCCAAATAATCGTTGGGGGGACCTCCTACGAGCAGTACTTC
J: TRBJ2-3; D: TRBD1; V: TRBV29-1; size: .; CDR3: CSVGLGGTGVVDTQYF; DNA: TGCAGCGTTGGCCTAGGGGGGACAGGGGTGGTAGATACGCAGTATTTT
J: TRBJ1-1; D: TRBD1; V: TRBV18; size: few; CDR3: CASSPDRGVVLGTEAFF; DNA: TGTGCCAGCTCACCGGACAGGGGCGTCGTTCTTGGGACTGAAGCTTTCTTT
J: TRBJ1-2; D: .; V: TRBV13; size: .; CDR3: CASRYRAGYGYTF; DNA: TGTGCCAGCAGGTACCGCGCGGGGTATGGCTACACCTTC
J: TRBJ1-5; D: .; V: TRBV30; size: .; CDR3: CAWSVPGEFGNQPQHF; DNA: TGTGCCTGGAGTGTGCCAGGGGAGTTTGGCAATCAGCCCCAGCATTTT
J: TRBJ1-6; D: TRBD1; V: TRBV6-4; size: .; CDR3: CASSEGQGYNSPLHF; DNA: TGTGCCAGCAGTGAGGGACAGGGTTATAATTCACCCCTCCACTTT
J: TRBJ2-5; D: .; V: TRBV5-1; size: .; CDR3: CASSRNREVETQYF; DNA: TGCGCCAGCAGCAGAAACAGGGAAGTAGAGACCCAGTACTTC
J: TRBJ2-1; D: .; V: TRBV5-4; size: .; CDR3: CASSDRASDNEQFF; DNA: TGTGCCAGCAGCGATCGAGCTAGCGACAATGAGCAGTTCTTC
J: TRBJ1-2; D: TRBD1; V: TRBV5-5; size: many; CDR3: CASSATGGPLNGYTF; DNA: TGTGCCAGCAGCGCGACAGGGGGTCCTTTGAATGGCTACACCTTC
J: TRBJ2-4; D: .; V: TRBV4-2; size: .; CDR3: CASSPGLAPGVIQYF; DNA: TGTGCCAGCAGCCCCGGACTCGCCCCCGGCGTCATTCAGTACTTC
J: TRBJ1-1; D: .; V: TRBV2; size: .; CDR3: CASSGGVTEAFF; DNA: TGTGCCAGCAGTGGGGGGGTAACTGAAGCTTTCTTT
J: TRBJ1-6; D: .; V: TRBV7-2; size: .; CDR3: CASSVQGYNSPLHF; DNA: TGTGCCAGCAGCGTCCAGGGCTATAATTCACCCCTCCACTTT
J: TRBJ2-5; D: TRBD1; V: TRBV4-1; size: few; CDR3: CASSTGQGFRETQYF; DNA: TGCGCCAGCAGCACGGGACAGGGGTTTAGAGAGACCCAGTACTTC
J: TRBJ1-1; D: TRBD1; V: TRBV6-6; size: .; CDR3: CASLTGVGGAEAFF; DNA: TGTGCCAGCCTAACAGGGGTTGGAGGCGCTGAAGCTTTCTTT
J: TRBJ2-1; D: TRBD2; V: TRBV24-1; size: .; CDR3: CATSDPSGGAYNEQFF; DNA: TGTGCCACCAGTGATCCTAGCGGGGGGGCATACAATGAGCAGTTCTTC
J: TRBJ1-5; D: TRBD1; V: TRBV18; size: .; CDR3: CASSSGQGPNQPQHF; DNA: TGTGCCAGCTCATCCGGACAGGGGCCGAATCAGCCCCAGCATTTT
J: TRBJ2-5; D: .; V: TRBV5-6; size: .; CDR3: CASSLAQAETQYF; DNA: TGTGCCAGCAGCTTGGCCCAGGCAGAGACCCAGTACTTC
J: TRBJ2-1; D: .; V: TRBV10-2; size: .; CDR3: CASSDSVPYNEQFF; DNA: TGCGCCAGCAGTGACTCTGTCCCCTACAATGAGCAGTTCTTC